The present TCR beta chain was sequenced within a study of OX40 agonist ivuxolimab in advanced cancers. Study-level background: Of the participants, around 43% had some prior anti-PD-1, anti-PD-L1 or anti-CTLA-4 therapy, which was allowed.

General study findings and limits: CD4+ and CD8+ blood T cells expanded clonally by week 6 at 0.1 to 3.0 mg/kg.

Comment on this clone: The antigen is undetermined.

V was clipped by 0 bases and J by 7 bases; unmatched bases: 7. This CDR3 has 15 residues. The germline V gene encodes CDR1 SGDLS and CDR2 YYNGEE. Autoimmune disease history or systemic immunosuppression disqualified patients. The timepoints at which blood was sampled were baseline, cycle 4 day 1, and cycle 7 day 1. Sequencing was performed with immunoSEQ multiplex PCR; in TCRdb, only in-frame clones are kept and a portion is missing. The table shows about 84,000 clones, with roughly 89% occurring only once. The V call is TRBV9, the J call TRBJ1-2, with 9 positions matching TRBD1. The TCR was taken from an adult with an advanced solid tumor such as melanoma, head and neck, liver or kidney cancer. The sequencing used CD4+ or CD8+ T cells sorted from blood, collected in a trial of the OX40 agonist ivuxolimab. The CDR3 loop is CASSVVGTGLSGYTF. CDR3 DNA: TGTGCCAGCAGCGTAGTTGGGACAGGGTTGAGTGGCTACACCTTC.